The 21 T cell receptor beta chains reported below all come from one sample, sequenced in a study of blood T cell repertoires in COVID-19. Data came from immunoSEQ multiplex PCR; TCRdb stores just in-frame clones and leaves some out. The top ten hold roughly 18% of the sample, which has 350,000 or so clones, roughly 90% seen once. The sequenced sample was PBMCs or T cells enriched from blood (not recorded which). These receptor sequences come from a woman aged 25 to 45 who had recovered from COVID-19.

The chain carries TRBV11-2 and TRBJ2-7; 8 nucleotides agree with TRBD2. There are 14 residues in the CDR3. CDR1 and CDR2 from the germline V gene are SGHAT and FQNNGV. J gave up 3 bases and V 5 bases, and 6 bases lay outside the gene matches. The CDR3 sequence is CASSLSGSYYEQYF. As DNA, the CDR3 is TGTGCCAGCAGCCTAAGCGGGAGTTACTACGAGCAGTACTTC.

This clone was observed a few times. The genes are TRBV12-3 or TRBV12-4 and TRBJ1-1; D gene ambiguous. This CDR3 contains 11 residues. Between the trimmed V and J ends, which lost 11 bases and 5 bases, there was a span of 12 bases. The CDR3 spells CACRTGTEAFF. CDR3 coding DNA: TGTGCCTGCCGGACGGGGACTGAAGCTTTCTTT.

Here the CDR3 DNA reads TGCGCCAGCAGCCAAGATTTCGGGGGCGGGGAGCTGTTTTTT. This translates into CASSQDFGGGELFF. V and J are TRBV4-3 and TRBJ2-2, with D tentatively TRBD2 (6 bases). CDR1 LGHNA and CDR2 YSLEER come from the germline V gene. The ends were cut back, 0 bases at V and 7 bases at J, with 9 bases in the middle. The CDR3 totals 14 residues.

This clone was recorded only once. This chain uses TRBV7-3 with TRBJ2-5, with D possibly matching TRBD2 (5 bases). With 4 bases removed from V and 4 bases from J, the gap between germline ends came to 7 bases. CDR1 and CDR2 (germline): SGHTA, FQGTGA. The CDR3 covers 12 residues. As DNA, the CDR3 is TGTGCCAGCAGCTCCGGAGGAGAGACCCAGTACTTC. This encodes CASSSGGETQYF.

The V gene is TRBV7-3, the J gene TRBJ2-4; TRBD2 matches at 7 bases. Unmatched junction bases numbered 10, after V lost 5 bases and J lost 0 bases. Germline V gene sequence: CDR1 SGHTA, CDR2 FQGTGA. This CDR3 has 17 residues. The CDR3 is CASSPMGLQLAKNIQYF. The DNA for the CDR3 is TGTGCCAGCAGCCCTATGGGACTACAATTAGCCAAAAACATTCAGTACTTC.

The V and J genes are TRBV9 and TRBJ1-2; TRBD1 aligns across 9 bases. This CDR3 comprises 12 residues. Germline assignment: CDR1 SGDLS and CDR2 YYNGEE. The V segment lost 5 bases and the J segment 8 bases; nucleotides outside the gene matches: 4. CDR3 in amino acids: CASSGDRDGYTF. CDR3 DNA sequence: TGTGCCAGCAGTGGGGACAGGGACGGCTACACCTTC.

The chain carries TRBV9 and TRBJ1-2; D is possibly TRBD1 (6 bases). The CDR3 is 14 amino acids. Looked up from germline, CDR1 is SGDLS and CDR2 is YYNGEE. V gave up 5 bases and J gave up 4 bases, with 15 bases separating them. Here the CDR3 DNA reads TGTGCCAGCAGAGCATACAGGGCGGGCTATGGCTACACCTTC. This gives the protein CASRAYRAGYGYTF.

The CDR3 DNA reads TGTGCCAGCAGCCAAGAGGATTGGGGCCGTGAGCAGTTCTTC. Protein sequence: CASSQEDWGREQFF. The rearrangement joins TRBV3-1 (or the pseudogene TRBV3-2) to TRBJ2-1; the D gene is possibly TRBD1 (5 bases). V dropped 0 bases and J dropped 9 bases, with 12 bases sitting between them. This CDR3 contains 14 residues. Looked up from germline, CDR1 is LGHDT and CDR2 is YNNKEL (reference sequence).

V usage is TRBV6-5 and J usage is TRBJ2-2; 8 bases align to TRBD1. The CDR3 extends over 14 amino acids. Germline V lookup: CDR1 MNHEY, CDR2 SVGAGI. V was clipped by 4 bases and J by 10 bases; unmatched bases: 8. The CDR3 here is CASSFGRGREELFF. The CDR3 DNA reads TGTGCCAGCAGTTTCGGCAGGGGGCGCGAGGAGCTGTTTTTT.

This clone appeared once. The chain is built from TRBV24-1 and TRBJ2-1, with D maybe TRBD2 (7 bases). CDR1 and CDR2 from the germline V gene are KGHDR and SFDVKD. This CDR3 has 14 residues. The germline V and J ends were trimmed by 7 bases and 4 bases, with 13 bases remaining between them. The CDR3 protein is CATRGGAGYNEQFF. As DNA, the CDR3 is TGTGCCACCAGGGGGGGGGCAGGGTACAATGAGCAGTTCTTC.

This clone is a singleton in its sample. CDR3 DNA: TGTGCCACCAGTCAGAACCGAAATAGCAATCAGCCCCAGCATTTT. Translation: CATSQNRNSNQPQHF. The chain links TRBV15 to TRBJ1-5; no clear D gene. Germline V gene lookup returns CDR1 LNHNV and CDR2 YYDKDF (reference sequence). The V end was cut by 6 bases, the J end by 0 bases, with 12 bases between. The CDR3 is made up of 15 amino acids.

The gene calls are TRBV7-2 and TRBJ2-1; 8 bases are shared with TRBD2. Germline CDR1 is SGHTA and CDR2 is FQGNSA. The CDR3 consists of 13 residues. The J segment lost 12 bases and the V segment lost 5 bases, leaving 9 bases of the junction unmatched. This CDR3 reads CASSGSLAGGQFF. The CDR3 region has the DNA TGTGCCAGCAGCGGAAGTCTGGCGGGAGGGCAGTTCTTC.

The V and J genes are TRBV28 and TRBJ2-1; 8 bases fit TRBD2. The V and J ends lost 2 bases and 9 bases, in that order; junction bases with no gene match: 9. CDR1 and CDR2 (germline): MDHEN, SYDVKM. The CDR3 runs to 15 residues. The CDR3 loop reads CASSLAASGLGEQFF. The CDR3 DNA follows: TGTGCCAGCAGTTTAGCGGCTAGCGGGCTTGGTGAGCAGTTCTTC. Supplemented by reference TRBV28 and TRBJ2-1, the full variable domain reads DVKVTQSSRYLVKRTGEKVFLECVQDMDHENMFWYRQDPGLGLRLIYFSYDVKMKEKGDIPEGYSVSREKKERFSLILESASTNQTSMYLCASSLAASGLGEQFFGPGTRLTVL.

CDR3 protein: CASSPWGDRNTEAFF. For the CDR3, the DNA is TGTGCCAGCAGCCCGTGGGGGGACAGGAACACTGAAGCTTTCTTT. The rearrangement joins TRBV7-9 to TRBJ1-1, with 7 bases identical to TRBD1. CDR3 length: 15 residues. V lost 5 bases, J lost 1 base, and 7 bases stayed unmatched. The V gene's germline CDR1 is SEHNR and CDR2 FQNEAQ (reference sequence).

The V gene is TRBV6-5, the J gene TRBJ2-7, with 9 nucleotides matching TRBD2. The germline V gene has CDR1 MNHEY and CDR2 SVGAGI. V lost 2 bases to trimming and J lost 5 bases; unmatched junction nucleotides: 10. The CDR3 totals 16 residues. The CDR3 here is CASSYTSPGLANEQYF. The DNA of the CDR3 is TGTGCCAGCAGTTACACCTCCCCGGGACTAGCAAACGAGCAGTACTTC.

The rearrangement joins TRBV19 to TRBJ1-2, with 7 bases lining up with TRBD1. V was pared by 5 bases and J by 5 bases, with 17 bases of the junction left unmatched. This CDR3 is 17 amino acids long. Germline V lookup: CDR1 LNHDA, CDR2 SQIVND (reference sequence). The CDR3 region has the DNA TGTGCCAGTAGTCGGGCGACAGGGTTCAGATTGGGGTATGGCTACACCTTC. This codes for CASSRATGFRLGYGYTF.

The chain joins TRBV3-1 (or the pseudogene TRBV3-2) to TRBJ1-4; D gene ambiguous. The germline V gene encodes CDR1 LGHDT and CDR2 YNNKEL (reference sequence). V was shortened by 2 bases and J by 5 bases, with 3 bases between the two germline ends. CDR3 length: 12 amino acids. In DNA form, the CDR3 reads TGTGCCAGCAGCCAAACAAATGAAAAACTGTTTTTT. Protein sequence: CASSQTNEKLFF.

This clone was seen just once. Distinct nucleotide sequences in the sample also encode this CDR3. The CDR3 loop reads CASSLDSIYGYTF. CDR3 DNA: TGTGCCAGCAGCTTGGACTCTATCTATGGCTACACCTTC. The genes are TRBV7-2 and TRBJ1-2; D remains ambiguous. The CDR3 loop spans 13 amino acids. V lost 3 bases, J lost 4 bases, and 9 bases lay in between. Germline CDR1 SGHTA, CDR2 FQGNSA.

The chain links TRBV19 to TRBJ1-2; D ambiguous. V was clipped by 7 bases and J by 5 bases, with 17 bases between them. The CDR3 is 14 residues long. Germline CDR1 LNHDA, CDR2 SQIVND (reference sequence). The CDR3 region has the DNA TGTGCCAGTAAGACAAACCGTCGGGAGTATGGCTACACCTTC. It encodes CASKTNRREYGYTF.

This clone was observed a handful of times. Other nucleotide sequences in the sample specify the same CDR3. The V and J genes are TRBV6-5 and TRBJ1-1, with D maybe TRBD1 (5 bases). The CDR3 spans 14 residues. Germline loops: CDR1 MNHEY, CDR2 SVGAGI. Deletions cut 2 bases from V and 5 bases from J, with 12 bases between. The CDR3 region is CASSYQGLGTEAFF. The CDR3 DNA is TGTGCCAGCAGTTACCAGGGATTGGGAACTGAAGCTTTCTTT.

The rearrangement joins TRBV11-3 to TRBJ1-4; D is perhaps TRBD1 (6 bases). In germline, CDR1 is SGHNT, CDR2 YENEEA. Trimming left V 0 bases short and J 2 bases short, with 13 bases between. The CDR3 runs 17 residues. CDR3 sequence reads: CASSLDRGRSTNEKLFF. As DNA, the CDR3 is TGTGCCAGCAGCTTAGACAGGGGAAGGTCCACTAATGAAAAACTGTTTTTT.